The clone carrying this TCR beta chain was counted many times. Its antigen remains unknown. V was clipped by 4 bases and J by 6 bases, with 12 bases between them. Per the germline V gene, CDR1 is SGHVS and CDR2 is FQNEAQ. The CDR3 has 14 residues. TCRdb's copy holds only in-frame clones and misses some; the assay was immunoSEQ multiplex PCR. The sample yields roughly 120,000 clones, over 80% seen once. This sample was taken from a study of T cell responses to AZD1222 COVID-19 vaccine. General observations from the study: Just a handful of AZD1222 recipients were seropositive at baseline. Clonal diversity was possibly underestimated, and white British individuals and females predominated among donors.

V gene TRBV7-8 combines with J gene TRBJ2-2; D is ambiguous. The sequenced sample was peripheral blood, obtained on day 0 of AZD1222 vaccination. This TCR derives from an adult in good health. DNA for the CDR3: TGTGCCAGCAGCTCCTCCGACGGAGCCGGGGAGCTGTTTTTT. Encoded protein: CASSSSDGAGELFF.